The next 3 T cell receptor beta chains were all read from a single sample in a study of identical twins. TCRdb processed the 5' RACE reads anew with MiXCR; each CDR3 protein has one entry. The table records about 720,000 distinct CDR3 sequences, 8.5% to 9% of them present only once. The same data also contributed to another study, on yellow fever vaccine responses in identical twins.

The specimen was PBMCs. The receptor set was obtained from a young woman in good health.

This chain joins TRBV20-1 and TRBJ2-1; TRBD1 matches 7 bases. The CDR3 is 15 residues long. The V gene's germline CDR1 is DFQATT and CDR2 SNEGSKA (reference sequence). Trimming took 3 bases from V and 8 from J; bases not matched to a gene: 13. CDR3 DNA sequence: TGCAGTGCTAGTTCGACAGGGAGTTATTTCGATGAGCAGTTCTTC. It translates to CSASSTGSYFDEQFF.

There are a few counts of this clonotype. The chain uses TRBV20-1 and TRBJ1-1; the D is unclear. The V end lost 3 bases, the J end lost 1 base, and 12 bases lay between the germline ends. The germline V gene encodes CDR1 DFQATT and CDR2 SNEGSKA (reference sequence). This CDR3 comprises 14 residues. The CDR3: CSASPGFENTEAFF. The DNA for the CDR3 is TGCAGTGCTAGTCCGGGTTTCGAGAACACTGAAGCTTTCTTT.

The chain uses TRBV10-3 and TRBJ2-7, with a weak D call TRBD2 (6 bases). CDR3 length equals 16 residues. CDR1 is ENHRY, CDR2 SYGVKD, per germline. V lost 10 bases, J lost 0 bases, and 22 bases lay in between. The CDR3 sequence is CATLNPGLVSSYEQYF. For the CDR3, the DNA is TGTGCCACCCTCAACCCGGGACTTGTGAGCTCCTACGAGCAGTACTTC.